The T cell receptor beta chain described here comes from a study of human T cells and chemical hapten exposure. On the study more broadly: Alopecia universalis, totalis or areata was present in patients who were mostly female. Regarding the study as a whole: There were significantly more large CDR3 similarity clusters among expanded TCRs than among controls.

The time point was: pre-sensitization, week 0. Treatment denoted: therapeutic diphenylcyclopropenone sensitization with weekly scalp DPC. Donors, patients with alopecia ranging from 18 to 70 years old and judged suitable for DPC, provided samples. Whole blood, unfractionated, served as the material for total RNA extraction. A single record per CDR3 protein comes from TCRdb applying MiXCR to the RACE reads. The sample contains some 330,000 distinct CDR3 sequences, over 5% of which appear only once. This clonotype was seen at least ten times. The antigen remains unidentified. The trim removed 3 bases at V and 6 bases at J, leaving 7 bases unmatched. The germline V gene encodes CDR1 DFQATT and CDR2 SNEGSKA (reference sequence). This CDR3 is 14 amino acids long.

This TCR was recovered from a woman under 30 with alopecia areata. Some clones in this sample may be carry-over from other donors' samples. The sequencing used whole blood, collected in connection with sensitization to the hapten diphenylcyclopropenone (DPC). The chain combines TRBV20-1 with TRBJ1-5; 8 bases fit TRBD1. The CDR3 DNA reads TGCAGTGCTAGTGCAGGGGGCGCGGGTCAGCCCCAGCATTTT. Protein: CSASAGGAGQPQHF.